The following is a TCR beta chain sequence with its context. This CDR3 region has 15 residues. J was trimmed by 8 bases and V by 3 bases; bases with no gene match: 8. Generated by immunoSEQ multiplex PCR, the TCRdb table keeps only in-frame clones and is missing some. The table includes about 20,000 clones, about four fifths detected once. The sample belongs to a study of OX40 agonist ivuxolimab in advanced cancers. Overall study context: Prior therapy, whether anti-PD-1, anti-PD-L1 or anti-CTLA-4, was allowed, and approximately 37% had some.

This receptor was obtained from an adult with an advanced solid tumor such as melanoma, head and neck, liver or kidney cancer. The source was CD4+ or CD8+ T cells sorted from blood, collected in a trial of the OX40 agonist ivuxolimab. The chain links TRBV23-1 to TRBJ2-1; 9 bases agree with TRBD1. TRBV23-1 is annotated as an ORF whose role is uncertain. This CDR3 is CASSHPGQGLDEQFF. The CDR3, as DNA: TGCGCCAGCAGTCACCCCGGACAGGGGTTGGATGAGCAGTTCTTC.